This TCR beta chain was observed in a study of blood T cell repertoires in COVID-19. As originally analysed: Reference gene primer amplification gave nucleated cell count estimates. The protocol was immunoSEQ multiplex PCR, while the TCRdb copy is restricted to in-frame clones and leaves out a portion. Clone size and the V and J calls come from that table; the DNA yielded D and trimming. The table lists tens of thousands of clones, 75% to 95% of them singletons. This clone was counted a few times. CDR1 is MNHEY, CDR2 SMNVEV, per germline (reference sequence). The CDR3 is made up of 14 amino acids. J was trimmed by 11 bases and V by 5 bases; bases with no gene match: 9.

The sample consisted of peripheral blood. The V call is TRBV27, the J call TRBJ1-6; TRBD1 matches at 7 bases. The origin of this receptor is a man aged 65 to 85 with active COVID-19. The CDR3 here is CASSNYRGSAPLHF. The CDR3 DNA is TGTGCCAGCAGTAACTACAGGGGATCAGCACCCCTCCACTTT.